This TCR beta chain is from a study of patients and donors after allogeneic stem cell transplantation. Using its own MiXCR run on the RT-PCR reads, TCRdb lists one record per CDR3 protein. This sample has 200,000 to 250,000 distinct CDR3 sequences; 38% occur once, and the top ten carry roughly 12%. CDR1 and CDR2 from the germline V gene are SGHRS and YFSETQ. The CDR3 covers 16 residues. V lost 0 bases and J lost 7, with 19 bases in between. This TCR came from a human donor who was either an allogeneic HSCT recipient or a stem cell or donor lymphocyte infusion donor (not recorded which). It is not recorded whose cells these are; they may come from a transplant donor. Material: blood, either unsorted or a sorted T cell fraction (not recorded which). The V gene is TRBV5-1, the J gene TRBJ1-2; the D gene is possibly TRBD1 (6 bases). CDR3 residues: CASSLEGPGQEGGYTF. In nucleotides, the CDR3 is TGCGCCAGCAGCTTGGAAGGACCGGGACAAGAGGGTGGCTACACCTTC.